A single sample gave rise to the 16 T cell receptor beta chains below, sequenced in a study of T cells after yellow fever vaccination. TCRdb itself ran the 5' RACE reads through MiXCR, one entry per CDR3 protein. The sample includes a few hundred thousand distinct CDR3 sequences, roughly a sixth of them seen just once. Sequenced here: PBMCs, sampled 4 to 6 days after the first yellow fever vaccination. These receptors were taken from a man aged 18 to 35 who received the YFV17D yellow fever vaccine.

The genes are TRBV20-1 and TRBJ2-1; unclear D gene. CDR3 size: 12 residues. Trimming shortened V by 5 bases and J by 8 bases, and 13 bases separated the two germline ends. In germline, CDR1 is DFQATT, CDR2 SNEGSKA (reference sequence). The CDR3: CSAPTDSHEQFF. The DNA of the CDR3 is TGCAGTGCTCCCACTGATAGCCATGAGCAGTTCTTC.

This clonotype was found a few times. The chain recombines TRBV27 with TRBJ2-7; the D is unclear. Trimming cost V 4 bases and J 10 bases, with 11 bases left between them. The CDR3 spans 11 residues. Germline values: CDR1 MNHEY, CDR2 SMNVEV (reference sequence). Here the CDR3 DNA reads TGTGCCAGCAGTTCCGGACCGGCTCAGTACTTC. It yields the protein CASSSGPAQYF.

This chain connects TRBV12-3 or TRBV12-4 to TRBJ1-1; D gene uncertain. This CDR3 spans 13 amino acids. Trimming took 5 bases from V and 5 from J, leaving 12 bases between them. CDR3 DNA sequence: TGTGCCAGCAGTCCCCATATGGGGACTGAAGCTTTCTTT. Protein: CASSPHMGTEAFF.

This clonotype was seen more than once but under ten times. The chain couples TRBV5-1 to TRBJ2-5; 10 bases align to TRBD2. This CDR3 region has 18 residues. Per germline, CDR1 SGHRS and CDR2 YFSETQ. V lost 0 bases to trimming and J lost 3 bases; unmatched junction nucleotides: 11. The CDR3 loop is CASSLGRASGGAKETQYF. In DNA, the CDR3 is TGCGCCAGCAGCTTGGGCCGGGCTAGCGGGGGTGCTAAAGAGACCCAGTACTTC.

This clonotype appeared a few times. The rearrangement uses TRBV19 and TRBJ1-5; no clear D gene. V gave up 10 bases and J gave up 3 bases, with 13 bases separating them. The CDR3 is 13 residues long. Germline V gene data show CDR1 as LNHDA and CDR2 as SQIVND (reference sequence). The CDR3 loop is CATNPGANQPQHF. The CDR3 coding sequence is TGTGCCACCAACCCCGGTGCCAATCAGCCCCAGCATTTT.

This clonotype was found many times. The chain couples TRBV6-5 to TRBJ2-3; 8 bases align to TRBD1. The V and J ends lost 0 bases and 5 bases, in that order; junction bases with no gene match: 13. The CDR3 is made up of 18 amino acids. Germline V gene sequence: CDR1 MNHEY, CDR2 SVGAGI. The CDR3 spells CASSYSTGGFGKVDTQYF. The CDR3 DNA reads as TGTGCCAGCAGTTACTCAACAGGGGGGTTCGGGAAGGTAGATACGCAGTATTTT.

In its sample, this clonotype was seen a few times. The rearrangement links TRBV7-3 to TRBJ2-1; 8 bases align to TRBD2. The CDR3 spans 14 residues. Germline V gives CDR1 SGHTA, CDR2 FQGTGA. After removal of 3 bases from V and 9 bases from J, the junction contained 7 bases not matched to a gene. DNA of the CDR3: TGTGCCAGCAGCTTGTCCGGGGGGGCCATTGAGCAGTTCTTC. This encodes CASSLSGGAIEQFF.

The CDR3 loop reads CASSLFAGGTDTQYF. Here the CDR3 DNA reads TGTGCCAGCAGTTTATTTGCGGGGGGCACAGATACGCAGTATTTT. The genes are TRBV12-3 or TRBV12-4 and TRBJ2-3; 7 bases align to TRBD2. V lost 2 bases to trimming and J lost 1 base; unmatched junction nucleotides: 3. CDR3 length equals 15 residues.

This clonotype was recorded a few times. The chain carries TRBV13 and TRBJ1-1, with no clear D. In germline, CDR1 is PRHDT, CDR2 FYEKMQ (reference sequence). The CDR3 contains 16 residues. V lost 4 bases and J lost 0, with 15 bases in between. The CDR3 DNA follows: TGTGCCAGCAGCTGCCGTGCTGAGACGATGAACACTGAAGCTTTCTTT. This encodes CASSCRAETMNTEAFF.

This clonotype was found a few times. The chain recombines TRBV4-2 with TRBJ2-4; no reliable D call. Germline CDR1 and CDR2: LGHNA and YNFKEQ. CDR3 size: 16 residues. The V gene lost 2 bases and the J gene lost 12 bases, with 23 bases spanning the gap. The CDR3, as DNA: TGTGCCAGCAGCCAAACCGGGTCTAACCCCCTAGGAGATCAGTACTTC. This translates into CASSQTGSNPLGDQYF.

This clonotype has more than one count but fewer than ten. The rearrangement joins TRBV20-1 to TRBJ2-4; D is possibly TRBD2 (7 bases). V gave up 5 bases and J gave up 7 bases, with 27 bases separating them. The CDR3 totals 17 residues. Germline assignment: CDR1 DFQATT and CDR2 SNEGSKA (reference sequence). DNA of the CDR3: TGCAGTGCTCTACATAAACTTGGGGGGGGGCCGACGAACATTCAGTACTTC. Translation gives CSALHKLGGGPTNIQYF.

CDR3 DNA: TGTGCCAGCAGCCCCCGCGGCGTCCGGGATGACGAGCAGTACTTC. The encoded protein is CASSPRGVRDDEQYF. The chain couples TRBV9 to TRBJ2-7, with D possibly being TRBD2 (5 bases). Germline V gene sequence: CDR1 SGDLS, CDR2 YYNGEE. V lost 4 bases, J lost 5 bases, and 19 bases lay in between. This CDR3 is 15 amino acids long.

The J gene is TRBJ2-4, the V gene TRBV11-2; weak D call: TRBD2 (6 bases). Trimming pared 5 bases from V and 9 bases from J, leaving 17 bases between. The CDR3 loop spans 14 amino acids. CDR1 is SGHAT, CDR2 FQNNGV, per germline. The CDR3 sequence: CASSAYTGESIQYF. DNA of the CDR3: TGTGCCAGCAGCGCATATACGGGGGAGAGCATTCAGTACTTC.

This clonotype was counted only a few times. The V and J genes are TRBV12-3 or TRBV12-4 and TRBJ1-3; unclear D gene. This CDR3 is 12 amino acids long. Trimming removed 8 bases from V and 0 bases from J, with 5 bases in between. Here the CDR3 reads CASRRSGNTIYF. The DNA for the CDR3 is TGTGCCAGCCGTCGCTCTGGAAACACCATATATTTT.

There are a few counts of this clonotype. The chain combines TRBV2 with TRBJ2-7; 7 bases match TRBD1. The CDR3 totals 15 residues. The germline gives CDR1 SNHLY, CDR2 FYNNEI. The V gene end was trimmed by 4 bases and the J gene end by 3 bases; junction bases not matched to a gene: 9. The CDR3 nucleotides are TGTGCCAGCAGTGGGTCCGGGACAGTCTTCTACGAGCAGTACTTC. Encoded protein: CASSGSGTVFYEQYF.

J is TRBJ2-5 and V is TRBV5-1, with unresolved D. This CDR3 spans 14 amino acids. Germline V gene sequence: CDR1 SGHRS, CDR2 YFSETQ. V lost 4 bases and J 1 base, leaving 11 bases between the germline ends. The CDR3 DNA is TGCGCCAGCAGCCTGGGTCAACCCCAAGAGACCCAGTACTTC. Amino acids: CASSLGQPQETQYF.